Presented here are 13 T cell receptor beta chains from one specimen sequenced in a study of CD8+CD57+ T cells in acquired aplastic anemia. Sequencing was done on patients that had shown CD8+CD57+ cell expansion by flow cytometry. It was genomic DNA that served as the template for profiling TCR beta VDJ and CDR3. TCRdb redid the calling of the reads with MiXCR, one entry per CDR3 protein. The data contain 150,000 to 200,000 distinct CDR3 sequences, 45% to 55% of them singletons. The sequencing input was sorted CD4+, CD8+, or CD8+CD57+ T cells (not recorded which) from PBMCs. Receptor source: a human donor with aplastic anemia.

The chain is built from TRBV12-3 or TRBV12-4 and TRBJ2-5; 7 nucleotides match TRBD1. The CDR3 has 13 amino acids. Trimming took 6 bases from V and 1 from J; bases not matched to a gene: 2. The chain's CDR3 is CASSGQAQETQYF. CDR3 sequence (DNA): TGTGCCAGCAGCGGACAGGCCCAAGAGACCCAGTACTTC.

This clonotype has ten or more counts. The rearrangement joins TRBV12-3 or TRBV12-4 to TRBJ1-2, with TRBD1 as a possible D gene (5 bases). This CDR3 has 13 residues. The germline V and J ends were trimmed by 6 bases and 3 bases, with 11 bases remaining between them. The CDR3 sequence: CASSFGGDYGYTF. The DNA of the CDR3 is TGTGCCAGCAGCTTCGGGGGGGACTATGGCTACACCTTC.

This clonotype was recorded a few times. The V and J genes are TRBV2 and TRBJ1-4; D is uncertain. Germline loops: CDR1 SNHLY, CDR2 FYNNEI. V lost 8 bases and J lost 5, with 15 bases in between. The CDR3 totals 14 residues. CDR3 nucleotide sequence: TGTGCCAGCGGAGAGAGGGCGACCAATGAAAAACTGTTTTTT. It is translated as CASGERATNEKLFF.

This clonotype was counted many times. The chain combines TRBV7-9 with TRBJ2-7; D might be TRBD2 (5 bases). Per germline, CDR1 SEHNR and CDR2 FQNEAQ (reference sequence). This CDR3 comprises 13 residues. V gave up 5 bases and J gave up 1 base, with 9 bases separating them. The DNA of the CDR3 is TGTGCCAGCAGCCCGCGGGCTTCCTACGAGCAGTACTTC. It is translated as CASSPRASYEQYF.

The chain joins TRBV7-8 to TRBJ1-4; 8 positions match TRBD1. This CDR3 comprises 14 residues. Germline CDR1 reads SGHVS; CDR2 reads FQNEAQ. J was trimmed by 7 bases and V by 5 bases; bases with no gene match: 6. CDR3 DNA: TGTGCCAGCAGCCCCGGACAGGGCCGTGAAAAACTGTTTTTT. As protein: CASSPGQGREKLFF.

This clonotype has more than one count but fewer than ten. The rearrangement joins TRBV4-1 to TRBJ2-7; 7 positions agree with TRBD2. Per germline, CDR1 MGHRA and CDR2 YSYEKL. Germline trimming cut 1 base from V and 4 bases from J; bases unmatched to any gene: 7. The CDR3 sequence is 15 residues long. The CDR3 DNA is TGCGCCAGCAGCCAAGGGGGAGGGCGGGAATACGAGCAGTACTTC. It is translated as CASSQGGGREYEQYF.

As to this clonotype: A much larger clone lies a single base off, so this may be a read error. This CDR3 reads CASSQKAGVGEAVF. CDR3 nucleotide sequence: TGCGCCAGCAGCCAAAAAGCAGGGGTGGGTGAAGCTGTCTTT. V gene TRBV2 combines with J gene TRBJ1-1; the D gene is possibly TRBD1 (6 bases). The germline gives CDR1 SNHLY, CDR2 FYNNEI. The CDR3 is 14 residues long.

V gene TRBV2 combines with J gene TRBJ1-2; a weak D match, TRBD1 (6 bases). The V gene's germline CDR1 is SNHLY and CDR2 FYNNEI. This CDR3 contains 13 residues. The ends were cut back, 3 bases at V and 4 bases at J, with 9 bases in the middle. The CDR3 sequence: CASSDTGLYGYTF. Written as DNA, the CDR3 is TGTGCCAGCAGTGATACAGGGCTCTATGGCTACACCTTC.

Concerning this clonotype: Relative to the germline gene, one junction end is altered; a read error may explain this. V and J are TRBV15 and TRBJ2-7; possibly TRBD1 for D (6 bases). The germline V gene has CDR1 LNHNV and CDR2 YYDKDF (reference sequence). The length of the CDR3 is 16 residues. The CDR3 spells CATSRDKENRAYVQYF. In nucleotides, the CDR3 is TGTGCCACCAGCAGAGACAAAGAGAACAGGGCCTACGTGCAGTACTTC.

This chain connects TRBV4-1 to TRBJ2-1; D is possibly TRBD2 (5 bases). Germline-derived CDR1 and CDR2 are MGHRA and YSYEKL. The CDR3 spans 17 residues. The V and J ends lost 4 bases and 10 bases respectively, with 26 bases between them. CDR3 region: CASSLPISLRAKEEQFF. The CDR3 region has the DNA TGCGCCAGCAGCCTTCCAATATCCTTGAGGGCCAAGGAGGAGCAGTTCTTC.

Only a few counts were recorded for this clonotype. The chain carries TRBV10-3 and TRBJ2-3, with D possibly being TRBD2 (6 bases). The CDR3 length is 16 residues. CDR1 is ENHRY, CDR2 SYGVKD, per germline. Trimming left V 2 bases short and J 2 bases short, with 14 bases between. CDR3 protein: CAISEGAGTLTDTQYF. The CDR3 coding sequence is TGTGCCATCAGTGAGGGGGCGGGGACTCTCACAGATACGCAGTATTTT.

Of note for this clonotype: The germline gene is not matched at one end of the junction; a read error may be the cause. The chain links TRBV11-2 to TRBJ2-3; 15 positions agree with TRBD2. CDR1 and CDR2 from the germline V gene are SGHAT and FQNNGV. This CDR3 has 23 residues. The CDR3 loop is CANSLGLRGLWTSGREMADTQYF. CDR3 DNA: TGTGCCAACAGCTTAGGGTTGAGGGGTCTCTGGACTAGCGGGAGGGAGATGGCAGATACGCAGTATTTT.

Comments on this clonotype: Being one base from a much bigger clone, this may be a read error. The gene calls are TRBV5-1 and TRBJ2-1, with 9 positions matching TRBD1. V lost 6 bases to trimming and J lost 7 bases; unmatched junction nucleotides: 11. The CDR3 runs 15 residues. CDR1 and CDR2 from the germline V gene are SGHRS and YFSETQ. CDR3 amino acids: CASTPTGGSTNEQFF. CDR3 nucleotide sequence: TGCGCCAGCACACCGACAGGGGGATCGACAAATGAGCAGTTCTTC.